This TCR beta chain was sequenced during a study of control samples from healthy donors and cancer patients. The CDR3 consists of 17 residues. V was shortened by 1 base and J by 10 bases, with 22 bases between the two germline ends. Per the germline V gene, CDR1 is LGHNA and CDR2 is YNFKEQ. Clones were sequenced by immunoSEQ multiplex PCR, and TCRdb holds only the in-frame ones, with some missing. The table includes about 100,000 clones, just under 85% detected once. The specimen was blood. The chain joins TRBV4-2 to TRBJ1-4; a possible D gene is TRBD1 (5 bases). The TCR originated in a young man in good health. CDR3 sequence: CASSQGNQGGYNRKLFF. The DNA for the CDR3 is TGTGCCAGCAGCCAAGGAAACCAGGGCGGGTATAACCGAAAACTGTTTTTT.